These T cell receptor beta chains were read from a single sample in a study of shared clonotypes between healthy human individuals. Only in-frame clones appear in the TCRdb table, and some are missing; sequencing was by immunoSEQ multiplex PCR. Of roughly 700,000 clones in the sample, roughly 91% were seen once. The sequenced sample was memory CD8+ T cells from PBMCs. Receptor source: a man in his late teens or twenties in good health. Some clones in this sample may be carry-over from other donors' samples. The CDR3 runs from the conserved cysteine through the conserved F or W. Each record gives: J gene, V gene, CDR3 protein.

TRBJ1-1 TRBV19 CASSIQQGNTEAFF
TRBJ2-2 TRBV7-6 CASRSGLAGLGELFF
TRBJ2-7 TRBV5-6 CASSLLTSYEQYF
TRBJ2-7 TRBV19 CASRSQAGGLSEQYF
TRBJ2-2 TRBV2 CASRTNREGTGELFF
TRBJ2-2 TRBV6-1 CASHRGRELFF
TRBJ2-3 TRBV6-1 CASSGSFGLAGDTQYF
TRBJ2-1 TRBV7-3 CASSLMEAGEQFF
TRBJ2-7 TRBV27 CASSSWRLSYEQYF
TRBJ2-7 TRBV10-1 CASSENGDEQYF
TRBJ1-2 TRBV5-6 CASSLVWAGPLGGYTF
TRBJ2-5 TRBV14 CASSQWGRAGETQYF
TRBJ1-5 TRBV29-1 CSVNTGLGQPQHF
TRBJ2-7 TRBV5-8 CASSLSPGLAGEQYF
TRBJ1-2 TRBV29-1 CSVGPQVLYGYTF
TRBJ2-5 TRBV9 CASSVGDLEETQYF
TRBJ1-5 TRBV4-1 CASSQGAAGARSKPQHF
TRBJ2-1 TRBV28 CASVPTSGINNEQFF
TRBJ2-5 TRBV28 CASSPTEDPETQYF
TRBJ2-1 TRBV28 CASSLWAGVSSYNEQFF
TRBJ2-1 TRBV5-6 CASRSLPGLNEQFF
TRBJ1-1 TRBV2 CASYPGRRGPMNTEAFF
TRBJ1-1 TRBV5-1 CASSLDRNTEAFF
TRBJ2-7 TRBV4-1 CASSQAPGHEQYF
TRBJ2-5 TRBV28 CASSLMGSQETQYF
TRBJ2-1 TRBV6-6 CASSYSRANEQFF
TRBJ1-1 TRBV29-1 CSTLGGSRSEAFF
TRBJ2-1 TRBV5-1 CASGPSGRTYNEQFF
TRBJ2-7 TRBV20-1 CSALAGEQYF